This TCR beta chain was captured by sequencing in a study of CD8+CD57+ T cells in acquired aplastic anemia (dated 2018 in TCRdb). Context from the whole study: On average, sorted CD4+ and CD8+ cells yielded around 3.4 ug of extracted DNA, with a range of about 0.17 to 27.4 ug. CD8+CD57+ expansion was defined as a frequency above the mean frequency observed in healthy subjects.

What the study reported, not specific to this receptor: Some 27 CD8+ CDR3 sequences were found in both patients and controls but appeared to be highly expressed in patients and within the immunodominant clones of the patients. CD8+ Simpson's diversity did not differ significantly between patients and healthy controls (P=0.060).

Comment on this clonotype: The target of this receptor is not known. Nothing much larger sits one base from this clone, and base qualities are not available.

Expansion of CD8+CD57+ cells had been shown by flow cytometry in the patients chosen for sequencing. Every patient had a diagnosis of severe acquired aplastic anemia based on International Study of Aplastic Anemia and Agranulocytosis and Camitta criteria. Patients had received no therapy at the time of blood sampling. The study deep-sequenced TCR repertoires of sorted CD4+ and CD8+ blood T cells from severe aplastic anemia patients and healthy subjects. In the USA, patient enrollment took place under clinicaltrials.gov protocols 00001620, 01623167, 00001397, 00071045, 00081523 and 00961064. Ficoll-Paque density gradient centrifugation was used to isolate peripheral blood mononuclear cells. Before DNA was extracted, CD4+ and CD8+ T cells were sorted using either FACS or magnetic beads. Profiling of TCR beta VDJ combinations and CDR3 sequences used genomic DNA as the template. An Illumina HiSeq 2000 was used for TCR repertoire sequencing. As for the authors' bioinformatics: Repertoire assessment relied on Simpson's diversity index, CDR3 size and DJ length profiles, and TRBV/TRBJ rearrangement plots. The most abundant DNA sequence in the deep sequencing data was defined as the immunodominant clone. CDR3 amino acid sequences were checked for sharing between subjects and were compared against published repertoires and the VDJdb database. TCRdb trimmed public reads at Q25 via fastp, called clones via MiXCR and kept in-frame beta chains. Each entry is one CDR3 protein sequence, shown with its most common DNA and genes. TCRdb's processing, not the authors' own work, is the source of the V and J calls. The sample records roughly 170,000 distinct CDR3 sequences, almost 50% of which are singletons. The top ten hold 10% to 15% of the sample.

The clonotype was recovered from a human donor with aplastic anemia. The specimen sequenced was sorted CD4+, CD8+, or CD8+CD57+ T cells (not recorded which) from PBMCs.

The CDR3 in this case is CASQGSTEAFF. The DNA is as follows: TGTGCCAGCCAGGGGAGCACTGAAGCTTTCTTT. Here the chain combines TRBV2 and TRBJ1-1, and TRBD1 may be the D gene, going by 6 matching bases. Based on the germline V gene, the CDR1 and CDR2 sequences are SNHLY and FYNNEI. Trimming costs V 8 bases and J 4 bases, and their ends lie 8 bases apart. The CDR3, cysteine through phenylalanine, is 11 amino acids long. Of the read, only the CDR3 DNA is kept; its 33 bases are in frame from base 1.